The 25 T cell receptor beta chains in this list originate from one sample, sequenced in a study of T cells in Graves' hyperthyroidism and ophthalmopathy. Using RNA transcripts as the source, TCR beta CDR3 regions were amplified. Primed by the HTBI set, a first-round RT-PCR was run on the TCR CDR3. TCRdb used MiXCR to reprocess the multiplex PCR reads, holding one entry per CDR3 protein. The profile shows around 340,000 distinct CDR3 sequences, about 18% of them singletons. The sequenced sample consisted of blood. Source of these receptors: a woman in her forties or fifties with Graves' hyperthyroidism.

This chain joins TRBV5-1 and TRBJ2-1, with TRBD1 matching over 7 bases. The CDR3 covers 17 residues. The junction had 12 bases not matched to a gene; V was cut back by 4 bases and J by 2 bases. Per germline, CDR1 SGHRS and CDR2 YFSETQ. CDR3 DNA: TGCGCCAGCAGCCAAGGGGGCTCCGGGGTCCCCTACAATGAGCAGTTCTTC. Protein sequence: CASSQGGSGVPYNEQFF.

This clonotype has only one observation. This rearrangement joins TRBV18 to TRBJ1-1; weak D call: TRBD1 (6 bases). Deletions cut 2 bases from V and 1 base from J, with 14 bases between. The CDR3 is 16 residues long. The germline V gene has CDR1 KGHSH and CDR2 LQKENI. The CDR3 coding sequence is TGTGCCAGCTCACCATATACTCCAGGGGAGAACACTGAAGCTTTCTTT. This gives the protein CASSPYTPGENTEAFF.

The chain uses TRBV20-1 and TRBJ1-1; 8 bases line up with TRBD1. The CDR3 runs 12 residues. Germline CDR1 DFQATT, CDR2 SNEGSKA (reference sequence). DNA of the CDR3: TGCAGAATCCACGGACAGGGCACTGAAGCTTTCTTT. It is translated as CRIHGQGTEAFF.

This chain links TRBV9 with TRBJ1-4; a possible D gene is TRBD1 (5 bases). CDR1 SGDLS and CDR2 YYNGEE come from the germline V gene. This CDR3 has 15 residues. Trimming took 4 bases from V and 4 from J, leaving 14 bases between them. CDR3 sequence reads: CASSKTGTDNEKLFF. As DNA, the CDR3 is TGTGCCAGCAGCAAAACCGGGACGGATAATGAAAAACTGTTTTTT.

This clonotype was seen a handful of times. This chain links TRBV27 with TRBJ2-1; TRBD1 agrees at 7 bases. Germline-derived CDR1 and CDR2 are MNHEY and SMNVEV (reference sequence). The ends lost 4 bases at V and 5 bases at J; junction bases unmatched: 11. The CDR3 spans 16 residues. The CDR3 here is CASSSPVTGKNNEQFF. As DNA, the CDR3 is TGTGCCAGCAGTTCACCGGTGACAGGGAAAAACAATGAGCAGTTCTTC.

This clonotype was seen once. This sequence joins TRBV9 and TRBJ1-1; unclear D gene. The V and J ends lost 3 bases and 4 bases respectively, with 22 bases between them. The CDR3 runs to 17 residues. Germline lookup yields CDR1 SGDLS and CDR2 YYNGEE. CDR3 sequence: CASSATLGRGGGTEAFF. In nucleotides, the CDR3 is TGTGCCAGCAGCGCCACGCTCGGACGGGGAGGAGGCACTGAAGCTTTCTTT.

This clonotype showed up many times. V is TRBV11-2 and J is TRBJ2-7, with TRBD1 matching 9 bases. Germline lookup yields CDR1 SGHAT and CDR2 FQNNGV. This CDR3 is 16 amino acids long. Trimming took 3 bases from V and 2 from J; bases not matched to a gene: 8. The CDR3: CASSFLQGAKPYEQYF. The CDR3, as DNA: TGTGCCAGCAGCTTCCTACAGGGGGCGAAACCCTACGAGCAGTACTTC.

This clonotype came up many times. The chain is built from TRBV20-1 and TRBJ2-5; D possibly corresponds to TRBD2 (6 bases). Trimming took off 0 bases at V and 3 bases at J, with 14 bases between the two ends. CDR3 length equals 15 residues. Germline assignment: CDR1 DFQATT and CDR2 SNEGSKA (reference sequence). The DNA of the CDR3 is TGCAGTGCTAGAGATCCTACTAGCACTGAAGAGACCCAGTACTTC. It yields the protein CSARDPTSTEETQYF.

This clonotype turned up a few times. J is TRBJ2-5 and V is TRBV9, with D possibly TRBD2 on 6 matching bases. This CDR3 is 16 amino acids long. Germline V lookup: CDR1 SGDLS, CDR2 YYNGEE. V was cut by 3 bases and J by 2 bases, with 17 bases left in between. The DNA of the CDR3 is TGTGCCAGCAGCGCGGGAGCCCTCGACGGGCAAGAGACCCAGTACTTC. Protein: CASSAGALDGQETQYF.

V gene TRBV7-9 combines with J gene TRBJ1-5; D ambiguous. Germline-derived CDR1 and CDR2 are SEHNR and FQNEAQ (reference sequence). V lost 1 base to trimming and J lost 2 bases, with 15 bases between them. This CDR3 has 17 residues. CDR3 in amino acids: CASSLGSDLLGNQPQHF. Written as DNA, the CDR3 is TGTGCCAGCAGCTTAGGGTCGGACCTGCTGGGCAATCAGCCCCAGCATTTT.

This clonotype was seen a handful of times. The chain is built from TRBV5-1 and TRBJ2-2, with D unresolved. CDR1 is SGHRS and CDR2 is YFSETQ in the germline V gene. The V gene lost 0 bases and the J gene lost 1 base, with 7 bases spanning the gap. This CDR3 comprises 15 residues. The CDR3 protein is CASSLVPENTGELFF. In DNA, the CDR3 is TGCGCCAGCAGCTTGGTTCCAGAGAACACCGGGGAGCTGTTTTTT.

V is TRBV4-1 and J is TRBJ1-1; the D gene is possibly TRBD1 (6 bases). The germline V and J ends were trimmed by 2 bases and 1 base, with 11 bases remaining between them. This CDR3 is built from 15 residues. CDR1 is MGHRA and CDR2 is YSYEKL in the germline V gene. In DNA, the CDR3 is TGCGCCAGCAGCCAAATGGGACACTCGAACACTGAAGCTTTCTTT. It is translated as CASSQMGHSNTEAFF.

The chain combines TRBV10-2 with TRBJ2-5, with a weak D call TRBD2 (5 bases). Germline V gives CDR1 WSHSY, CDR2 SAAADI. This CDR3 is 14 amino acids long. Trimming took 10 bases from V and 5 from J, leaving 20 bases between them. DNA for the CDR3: TGCGCCACCCGACCGTTAGGAAGGGAGGAGACCCAGTACTTC. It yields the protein CATRPLGREETQYF.

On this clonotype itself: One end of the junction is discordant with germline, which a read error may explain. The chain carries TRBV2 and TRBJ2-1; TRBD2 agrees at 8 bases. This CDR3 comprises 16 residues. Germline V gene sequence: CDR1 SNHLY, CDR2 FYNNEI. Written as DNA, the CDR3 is TGTGCCAGCGGTGATGATAGCGGGGCCTCCTACAATGAGCAGTTCTTC. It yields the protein CASGDDSGASYNEQFF.

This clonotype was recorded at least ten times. The CDR3 spells CASSSPGVTTQETQYF. The CDR3 coding sequence is TGTGCCAGCAGTTCCCCGGGAGTCACTACTCAAGAGACCCAGTACTTC. The chain employs TRBV28 and TRBJ2-5; perhaps TRBD2 as D (6 bases). The CDR3 has 16 residues. Germline CDR1 and CDR2: MDHEN and SYDVKM. V was trimmed by 4 bases and J by 2 bases, leaving 17 bases between them. Looking up the rest from reference TRBV28 and TRBJ2-5 gives the full variable domain: DVKVTQSSRYLVKRTGEKVFLECVQDMDHENMFWYRQDPGLGLRLIYFSYDVKMKEKGDIPEGYSVSREKKERFSLILESASTNQTSMYLCASSSPGVTTQETQYFGPGTRLLVL.

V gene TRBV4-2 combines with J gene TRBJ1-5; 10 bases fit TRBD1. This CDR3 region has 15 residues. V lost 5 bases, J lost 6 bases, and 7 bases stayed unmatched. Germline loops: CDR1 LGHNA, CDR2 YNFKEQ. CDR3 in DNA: TGTGCCAGCAGCATAGGACAGGGGGTTGTTCAGCCCCAGCATTTT. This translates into CASSIGQGVVQPQHF.

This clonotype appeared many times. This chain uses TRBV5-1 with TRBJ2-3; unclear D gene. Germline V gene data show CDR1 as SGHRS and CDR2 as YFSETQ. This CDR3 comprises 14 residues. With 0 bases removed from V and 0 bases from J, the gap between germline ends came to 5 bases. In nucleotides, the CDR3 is TGCGCCAGCAGCTTGGGGTTAAGCACAGATACGCAGTATTTT. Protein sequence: CASSLGLSTDTQYF.

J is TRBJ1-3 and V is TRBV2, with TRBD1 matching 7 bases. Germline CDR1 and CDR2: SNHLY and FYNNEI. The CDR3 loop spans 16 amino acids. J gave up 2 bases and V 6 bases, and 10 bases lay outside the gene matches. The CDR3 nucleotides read TGTGCCAGCAGCCCTTTGACAGGGACCCCTGGAAACACCATATATTTT. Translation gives CASSPLTGTPGNTIYF. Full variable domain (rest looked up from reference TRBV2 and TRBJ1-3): EPEVTQTPSHQVTQMGQEVILRCVPISNHLYFYWYRQILGQKVEFLVSFYNNEISEKSEIFDDQFSVERPDGSNFTLKIRSTKLEDSAMYFCASSPLTGTPGNTIYFGEGSWLTVV.

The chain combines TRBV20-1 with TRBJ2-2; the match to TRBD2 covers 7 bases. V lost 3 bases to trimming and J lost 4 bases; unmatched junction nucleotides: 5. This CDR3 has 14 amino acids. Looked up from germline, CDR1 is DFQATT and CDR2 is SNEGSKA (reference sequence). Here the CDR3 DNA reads TGCAGTGCTAGTGCGTGGGGGGGCACCGGGGAGCTGTTTTTT. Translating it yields CSASAWGGTGELFF.

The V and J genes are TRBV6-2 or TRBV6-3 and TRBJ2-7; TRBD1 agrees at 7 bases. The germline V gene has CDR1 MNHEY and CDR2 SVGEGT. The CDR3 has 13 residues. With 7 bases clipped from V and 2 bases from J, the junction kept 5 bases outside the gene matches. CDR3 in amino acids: CASTKRGPYEQYV. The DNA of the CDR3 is TGTGCCAGCACCAAAAGGGGGCCCTACGAGCAGTACGTC.

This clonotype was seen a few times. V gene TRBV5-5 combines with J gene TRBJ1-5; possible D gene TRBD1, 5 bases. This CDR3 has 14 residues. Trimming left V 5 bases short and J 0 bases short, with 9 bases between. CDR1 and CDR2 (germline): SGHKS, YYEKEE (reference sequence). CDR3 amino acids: CASSGAASNQPQHF. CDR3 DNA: TGTGCCAGCAGTGGGGCAGCTAGCAATCAGCCCCAGCATTTT.

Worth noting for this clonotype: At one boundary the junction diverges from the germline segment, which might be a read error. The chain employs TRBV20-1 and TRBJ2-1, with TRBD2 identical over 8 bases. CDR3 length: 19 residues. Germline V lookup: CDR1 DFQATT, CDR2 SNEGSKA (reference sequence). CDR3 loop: CSARDRFLRGGRPDRGQSF. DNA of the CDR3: TGCAGTGCTAGAGACCGGTTTCTCAGGGGCGGGAGGCCCGACCGAGGGCAGTCCTTC.

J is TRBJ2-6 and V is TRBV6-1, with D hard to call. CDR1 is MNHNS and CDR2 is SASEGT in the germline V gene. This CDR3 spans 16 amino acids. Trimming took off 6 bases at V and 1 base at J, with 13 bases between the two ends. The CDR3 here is CASRPRWVSGANVLTF. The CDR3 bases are TGTGCCAGCAGACCGCGTTGGGTATCTGGGGCCAACGTCCTGACTTTC.

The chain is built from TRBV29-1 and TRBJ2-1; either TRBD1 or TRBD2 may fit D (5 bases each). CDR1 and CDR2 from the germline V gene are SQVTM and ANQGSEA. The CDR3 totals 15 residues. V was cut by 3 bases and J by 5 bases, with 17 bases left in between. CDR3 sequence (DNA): TGCAGCGTTGACGGGACCTCATCCCCCCACAATGAGCAGTTCTTC. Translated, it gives CSVDGTSSPHNEQFF.

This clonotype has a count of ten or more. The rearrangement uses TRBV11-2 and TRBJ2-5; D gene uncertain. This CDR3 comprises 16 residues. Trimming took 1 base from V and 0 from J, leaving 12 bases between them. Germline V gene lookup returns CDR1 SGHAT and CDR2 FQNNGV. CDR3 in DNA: TGTGCCAGCAGCTTAGGAATACAGACGTACCAAGAGACCCAGTACTTC. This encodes CASSLGIQTYQETQYF. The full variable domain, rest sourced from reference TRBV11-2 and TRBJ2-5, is EAGVAQSPRYKIIEKRQSVAFWCNPISGHATLYWYQQILGQGPKLLIQFQNNGVVDDSQLPKDRFSAERLKGVDSTLKIQPAKLEDSAVYLCASSLGIQTYQETQYFGPGTRLLVL.